This T cell receptor (beta chain) was captured by sequencing in a study of CD8+ T cells in alopecia areata. Extraction and reverse transcription of RNA yielded cDNA as the sequencing template. Profiling relied on immunoSEQ multiplex PCR, and the TCRdb table lists in-frame clones only, not all of them. The sample records 200,000 or so clones, roughly 60% being singletons. This sample's treatment: oral pan-JAK inhibitor, 5-10 mg twice daily. CDR1 and CDR2 from the germline V gene are SQVTM and ANQGSEA. Losses at the gene ends were 7 bases for V and 7 bases for J; bases not matched to a gene: 6. The CDR3 extends over 12 amino acids.

V gene TRBV29-1 combines with J gene TRBJ2-1; 8 bases map to TRBD2. The clonotype was recovered from a human donor with alopecia areata. The starting material was CD4+ T cells sorted from blood, obtained at week 24, from a patient treated with tofacitinib. CDR3 bases: TGCAGCGAAGTGCGGGGGGTTAATGAGCAGTTCTTC. Its protein is CSEVRGVNEQFF.